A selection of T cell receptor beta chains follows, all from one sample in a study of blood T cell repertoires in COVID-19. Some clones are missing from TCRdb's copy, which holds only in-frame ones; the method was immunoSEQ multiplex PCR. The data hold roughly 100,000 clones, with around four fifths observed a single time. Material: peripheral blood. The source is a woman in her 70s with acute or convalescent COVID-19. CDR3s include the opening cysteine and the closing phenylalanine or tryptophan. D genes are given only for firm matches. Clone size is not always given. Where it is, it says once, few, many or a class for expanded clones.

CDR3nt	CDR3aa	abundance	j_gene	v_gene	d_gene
TGTGCCAGCTCACCGCAGGAGGGCTCCAAAAACATTCAGTACTTC	CASSPQEGSKNIQYF	NA	TRBJ2-4	TRBV18	NA
TGCAGCGCCGGGACTAGCGGGGGGGCAGGCCACGAGCAGTACTTC	CSAGTSGGAGHEQYF	NA	TRBJ2-7	TRBV29-1	TRBD2
TGTGCCAGCAGCTTAATTTCGGGAAATTCACCCCTCCACTTT	CASSLISGNSPLHF	NA	TRBJ1-6	TRBV7-9	NA
TGTGCCAGCAGCGTAGGGGCGATTGGCACAGATACGCAGTATTTT	CASSVGAIGTDTQYF	NA	TRBJ2-3	TRBV9	NA
TGCGCCAGCAGCCAAGATAATAGGGCCTCGGGGGATGAAAAACTGTTTTTT	CASSQDNRASGDEKLFF	once	TRBJ1-4	TRBV4-3	NA
TGTGCCTGGGGGACAGGAGTTAATGAAAAACTGTTTTTT	CAWGTGVNEKLFF	NA	TRBJ1-4	TRBV30	TRBD1
TGTGCCAGCAGTTTATCGGGCGGGACGACCTTC	CASSLSGGTTF	NA	TRBJ1-2	TRBV28	NA
TGTGCCAGCAGCCTTAATAATGAAAAACTGTTTTTT	CASSLNNEKLFF	NA	TRBJ1-4	TRBV11-2	NA
TGTGCCAGCAGCTTGACAGGAATTAGGGAAGAGACCCAGTACTTC	CASSLTGIREETQYF	NA	TRBJ2-5	TRBV11-2	NA
TGTGCCAGTAGTATCAACAAGATTGAAAAACTGTTTTTT	CASSINKIEKLFF	NA	TRBJ1-4	TRBV19	NA
TGTGCCAGCAGACGGGACAGGCGGAACACTGAAGCTTTCTTT	CASRRDRRNTEAFF	NA	TRBJ1-1	TRBV6-5	TRBD1
TGTGCCAGCAGTGAAAGGGAGAATTCACCCCTCCACTTT	CASSERENSPLHF	NA	TRBJ1-6	TRBV2	NA
TGTGCCAGCAGACTAGGCCCCGGGGGCTACACCTTC	CASRLGPGGYTF	NA	TRBJ1-2	TRBV5-6	NA
TGTGCCAGCGATTTGGGGAGGTCTGGCTACACCTTC	CASDLGRSGYTF	NA	TRBJ1-2	TRBV2	NA
TGTGCCAGCAGCTTGCGTAGGGGACAGGGTATGGACCAGCCCCAGCATTTT	CASSLRRGQGMDQPQHF	NA	TRBJ1-5	TRBV5-6	TRBD1
TGTGCCAGCAGCCGGGGGACAGGCCGAGCTTTCTTT	CASSRGTGRAFF	NA	TRBJ1-1	TRBV14	TRBD1
TGTGCCAGCAGCCAGAGACAGTTATCCCAAGAGACCCAGTACTTC	CASSQRQLSQETQYF	NA	TRBJ2-5	TRBV14	NA
TGTGCCAGCAGCTCAACAGGGGGCGAGGCGGGAAAACTGTTTTTT	CASSSTGGEAGKLFF	NA	TRBJ1-4	TRBV7-9	TRBD1
TGTGCCAGCAGTGAATGGAGGGGGGGAGGGGTTGGCGAGCAGTACTTC	CASSEWRGGGVGEQYF	NA	TRBJ2-7	TRBV25-1	NA
TGTGCCAGTAGTATATCCAGGGACACTGAAGCTTTCTTT	CASSISRDTEAFF	NA	TRBJ1-1	TRBV19	NA
TGTGCCAGCAGCTTAGGTCAGGGCTCAGAAGCTTTCTTT	CASSLGQGSEAFF	NA	TRBJ1-1	TRBV7-6	NA